This TCR beta chain was found in a study of T cell responses to AZD1222 COVID-19 vaccine. Method: immunoSEQ multiplex PCR; TCRdb's copy keeps in-frame clones and lacks some. The table includes over 50,000 clones, 89% detected once. V gave up 5 bases and J gave up 7 bases, with 17 bases separating them. Germline V gives CDR1 MNHNY, CDR2 SVGAGI (reference sequence). The CDR3 contains 15 residues. This sequence was found in an adult who received the AZD1222 COVID-19 vaccine. J is TRBJ1-4 and V is TRBV6-6, with a tentative D call TRBD1 (6 bases). This material consisted of peripheral blood, taken 28 days after the second AZD1222 dose. For the CDR3, the DNA is TGTGCCAGCAGTCCCAGGGGCTGGGAATCTGAAAAACTGTTTTTT. Residues: CASSPRGWESEKLFF.